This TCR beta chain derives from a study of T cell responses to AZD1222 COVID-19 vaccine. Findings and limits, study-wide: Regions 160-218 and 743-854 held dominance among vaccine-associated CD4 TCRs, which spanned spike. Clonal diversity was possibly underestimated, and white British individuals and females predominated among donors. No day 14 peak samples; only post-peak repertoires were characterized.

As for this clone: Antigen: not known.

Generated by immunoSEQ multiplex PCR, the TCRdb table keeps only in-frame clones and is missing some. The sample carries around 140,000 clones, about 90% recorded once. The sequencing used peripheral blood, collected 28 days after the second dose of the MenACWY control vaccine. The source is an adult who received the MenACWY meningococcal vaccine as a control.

The CDR3 DNA reads TGTGCCAGCATGGGGGACCCTAATGAAAAACTGTTTTTT. Translated: CASMGDPNEKLFF. This chain connects TRBV28 to TRBJ1-4, with D possibly matching TRBD1 (5 bases). CDR3 size: 13 residues. V lost 7 bases and J 3 bases, leaving 9 bases between the germline ends. Germline V lookup: CDR1 MDHEN, CDR2 SYDVKM. Supplemented by reference TRBV28 and TRBJ1-4, the full variable domain reads DVKVTQSSRYLVKRTGEKVFLECVQDMDHENMFWYRQDPGLGLRLIYFSYDVKMKEKGDIPEGYSVSREKKERFSLILESASTNQTSMYLCASMGDPNEKLFFGSGTQLSVL.